A selection of T cell receptor beta chains follows, all from one sample in a study of cytomegalovirus exposure and HLA in healthy donors. TCRdb's copy holds only in-frame clones and misses some; the assay was immunoSEQ multiplex PCR. The sample shows roughly 130,000 clones, about 90% of them seen only once. The source material was PBMCs. Receptor source: a man under 40 in good health and CMV-seronegative. Each CDR3 is given with its conserved first and last residue. A D gene is named only where the DNA matches it firmly. Rows give clone size only sometimes, using once, few, many, or a class for an expanded clone.

j_gene,d_gene,abundance,v_gene,CDR3aa,CDR3nt
TRBJ2-7,NA,NA,TRBV5-1,CASSLGSQGSYEQYF,TGCGCCAGCAGCTTAGGTTCACAGGGATCCTACGAGCAGTACTTC
TRBJ2-7,TRBD2,NA,TRBV7-2,CASSLSGTSGSYF,TGTGCCAGCAGCTTATCAGGGACTAGCGGGAGTTACTTT
TRBJ2-7,NA,NA,TRBV5-4,CASSLETRTRQYF,TGTGCCAGCAGCTTGGAAACTAGAACACGGCAGTACTTC
TRBJ1-5,TRBD1,NA,TRBV5-4,CASSRQGAGQPQHF,TGTGCCAGCAGCCGACAGGGGGCGGGTCAGCCCCAGCATTTT
TRBJ2-2,TRBD1,NA,TRBV5-1,CASSSDRGSTGELFF,TGCGCCAGCAGCTCCGACAGGGGGAGCACCGGGGAGCTGTTTTTT
TRBJ2-7,NA,NA,TRBV7-9,CASSLTNYEQYF,TGTGCCAGCAGCTTAACAAACTACGAGCAGTACTTC
TRBJ1-5,NA,NA,TRBV5-1,CASSLQPGENQPQHF,TGCGCCAGCAGCTTGCAACCAGGGGAGAATCAGCCCCAGCATTTT
TRBJ1-2,NA,NA,TRBV30,CAWSAKGGYTF,TGTGCCTGGAGTGCAAAGGGGGGCTACACCTTC
TRBJ1-1,NA,NA,TRBV30,CAWSVGVRAFF,TGTGCCTGGAGTGTAGGGGTTCGGGCTTTCTTT
TRBJ1-5,TRBD1,few,TRBV9,CASSVHGDSDQPQHF,TGTGCCAGCAGCGTTCACGGGGACAGCGATCAGCCCCAGCATTTT
TRBJ2-7,NA,once,TRBV30,CAWSTPRYLLYF,TGTGCCTGGAGTACCCCCCGGTACCTTCTGTACTTC
TRBJ1-4,TRBD1,NA,TRBV18,CASSPAGTGVLTNEKLFF,TGTGCCAGCTCACCAGCCGGGACAGGGGTTTTGACTAATGAAAAACTGTTTTTT
TRBJ2-3,TRBD2,NA,TRBV7-8,CASSRTSGSDTQYF,TGTGCCAGCAGCAGGACTAGCGGGAGTGATACGCAGTATTTT
TRBJ1-1,NA,NA,TRBV9,CASSVGRRATEAFF,TGTGCCAGCAGCGTAGGTCGCAGGGCCACTGAAGCTTTCTTT
TRBJ2-2,NA,few,TRBV30,CAWKFSRDGELFF,TGTGCCTGGAAGTTCTCCCGAGACGGGGAGCTGTTTTTT
TRBJ2-5,NA,NA,TRBV5-1,CASFKGGRDETQYF,TGCGCCAGCTTTAAGGGGGGGCGAGATGAGACCCAGTACTTC
TRBJ1-1,NA,NA,TRBV18,CASSGGQNTEAFF,TGTGCCAGTTCAGGCGGTCAGAACACTGAAGCTTTCTTT
TRBJ2-1,NA,NA,TRBV4-1,CASSQSDSYNEQFF,TGCGCCAGCAGCCAAAGCGACTCCTACAATGAGCAGTTCTTC
TRBJ2-7,NA,once,TRBV6-1,CASSVVGGVLYEQYF,TGTGCCAGCAGTGTCGTCGGTGGAGTTCTCTACGAGCAGTACTTC
TRBJ1-2,NA,NA,TRBV13,CASSLGGKYYGYTF,TGTGCCAGCAGCTTGGGGGGGAAATACTATGGCTACACCTTC
TRBJ2-7,NA,NA,TRBV4-1,CASSQESPYEQYF,TGCGCCAGCAGCCAAGAGAGTCCCTACGAGCAGTACTTC
TRBJ2-7,TRBD2,NA,TRBV19,CASGLAFGSEQYF,TGTGCCAGTGGACTAGCTTTTGGTTCCGAGCAGTACTTC
TRBJ1-1,NA,NA,TRBV27,CASSVNGLRQANTEAFF,TGTGCCAGCAGCGTAAACGGGCTTAGACAGGCTAACACTGAAGCTTTCTTT
TRBJ2-5,TRBD1,NA,TRBV7-9,CASSYLGQPPETQYF,TGTGCCAGCAGCTACTTGGGACAGCCACCGGAGACCCAGTACTTC
TRBJ2-7,TRBD2,NA,TRBV2,CASKLTSGGTGEQYF,TGTGCCAGCAAACTAACTAGCGGAGGGACTGGGGAGCAGTACTTC
TRBJ2-1,NA,NA,TRBV19,CASSTLQVLMNEQFF,TGTGCCAGTAGTACATTACAGGTGTTAATGAATGAGCAGTTCTTC
TRBJ2-7,TRBD2,NA,TRBV19,CASSIREGYEQYF,TGTGCCAGTAGTATCAGGGAGGGATACGAGCAGTACTTC
TRBJ2-7,TRBD1,once,TRBV7-2,CASIPGTVQYEQYF,TGTGCCAGCATCCCCGGGACAGTTCAATACGAGCAGTACTTC
TRBJ2-2,TRBD2,NA,TRBV5-1,CASSGLAGRTGELFF,TGCGCCAGCAGCGGATTAGCGGGACGGACCGGGGAGCTGTTTTTT
TRBJ2-7,NA,NA,TRBV6-6,CASSWAQGTYEQYF,TGTGCCAGCAGTTGGGCTCAGGGGACCTACGAGCAGTACTTC
TRBJ1-1,TRBD1,NA,TRBV5-4,CASSWQGQGNTEAFF,TGTGCCAGCAGCTGGCAGGGACAGGGGAACACTGAAGCTTTCTTT
TRBJ2-1,TRBD1,NA,TRBV6-1,CASSEIWDRESNEQFF,TGTGCCAGCAGTGAAATTTGGGACAGGGAGAGCAATGAGCAGTTCTTC
TRBJ2-1,NA,NA,TRBV5-1,CASTSTGSEQFF,TGCGCCAGCACTTCTACAGGGAGTGAGCAGTTCTTC
TRBJ1-1,NA,NA,TRBV7-3,CASKRSMNTEAFF,TGTGCCAGCAAGCGGTCCATGAACACTGAAGCTTTCTTT
TRBJ2-3,TRBD1,NA,TRBV5-6,CASSWDRGTDTQYF,TGTGCCAGCAGCTGGGACAGGGGGACAGATACGCAGTATTTT
TRBJ1-2,NA,NA,TRBV11-2,CASSLDPFYGYTF,TGTGCCAGCAGCTTAGATCCCTTCTATGGCTACACCTTC
TRBJ2-5,NA,NA,TRBV7-2,CASSTRGRRQETQYF,TGTGCCAGCAGCACCAGGGGTCGCCGGCAAGAGACCCAGTACTTC
TRBJ2-1,TRBD2,NA,TRBV6-1,CASSVSGAYNEQFF,TGTGCCAGCAGTGTTAGCGGGGCCTACAATGAGCAGTTCTTC
TRBJ1-5,TRBD1,few,TRBV30,CAWSGQQGGNQPQHF,TGTGCCTGGAGTGGGCAGCAGGGGGGCAATCAGCCCCAGCATTTT
TRBJ2-1,NA,NA,TRBV7-3,CASSFGGASDEQFF,TGTGCCAGCAGCTTCGGGGGAGCCAGCGATGAGCAGTTCTTC
TRBJ1-2,TRBD1,NA,TRBV19,CASSETGGAEGYTF,TGTGCCAGTAGTGAGACAGGGGGCGCGGAGGGCTACACCTTC
TRBJ1-2,NA,few,TRBV2,CAGKTESYGYTF,TGTGCCGGGAAGACAGAATCCTATGGCTACACCTTC
TRBJ1-5,NA,NA,TRBV15,CATSRRSSNQPQHF,TGTGCCACCAGCAGACGGAGTTCAAATCAGCCCCAGCATTTT
TRBJ2-5,NA,NA,TRBV2,CASSQETQYF,TGTGCCAGCTCACAAGAGACCCAGTACTTC
TRBJ1-5,TRBD1,NA,TRBV29-1,CSARDSLNQPQHF,TGCAGCGCTCGGGACAGCTTAAATCAGCCCCAGCATTTT
TRBJ1-1,NA,NA,TRBV5-6,CASGGDRKVAEAFF,TGTGCCAGCGGGGGGGACCGAAAGGTCGCTGAAGCTTTCTTT
TRBJ2-1,TRBD2,NA,TRBV9,CASSVAAGTSWSDEQFF,TGTGCCAGCAGCGTGGCCGCCGGGACTAGTTGGTCCGATGAGCAGTTCTTC
TRBJ2-4,NA,NA,TRBV6-5,CASSSDSSIQYF,TGTGCCAGCAGTTCAGACAGTAGCATTCAGTACTTC
TRBJ2-3,NA,NA,TRBV7-7,CASSFNGGPSDPQYF,TGTGCCAGCAGCTTTAATGGAGGGCCTAGTGATCCGCAGTATTTT
TRBJ2-1,NA,NA,TRBV5-1,CASRLSANSYNEQFF,TGCGCCAGCAGGTTGAGCGCAAACTCCTACAATGAGCAGTTCTTC
TRBJ1-1,TRBD1,few,TRBV7-8,CASSLGSGGDTEAFF,TGTGCCAGCAGCTTAGGATCAGGGGGAGACACTGAAGCTTTCTTT
TRBJ2-7,NA,NA,TRBV29-1,CSGQENYEQYF,TGCAGCGGACAGGAGAACTACGAGCAGTACTTC
TRBJ2-1,TRBD1,NA,TRBV14,CASSQTFTRDRENMGSYNEQFF,TGTGCCAGCAGCCAAACATTTACCCGGGACAGGGAGAATATGGGCTCCTACAATGAGCAGTTCTTC
TRBJ2-7,TRBD1,NA,TRBV6-1,CASSDAYYRDRVGEQYF,TGTGCCAGCAGTGACGCTTACTACCGGGACAGGGTCGGCGAGCAGTACTTC
TRBJ2-2,NA,NA,TRBV2,CASKKGAGTGELFF,TGTGCCAGCAAAAAGGGGGCGGGGACCGGGGAGCTGTTTTTT
TRBJ1-2,TRBD1,NA,TRBV10-3,CAISEHTGGGYGYTF,TGTGCCATCAGTGAGCATACAGGGGGCGGCTATGGCTACACCTTC
TRBJ1-3,NA,NA,TRBV5-1,CASSEGRPGNTIYF,TGCGCCAGCAGCGAGGGCCGCCCGGGAAACACCATATATTTT
TRBJ1-2,NA,NA,TRBV5-1,CASSPDSLYGYTF,TGCGCCAGCAGCCCGGACAGCCTCTATGGCTACACCTTC
TRBJ2-3,TRBD2,NA,TRBV5-1,CASGLAGDTDTQYF,TGCGCCAGCGGACTAGCGGGTGACACAGATACGCAGTATTTT
TRBJ2-7,NA,once,TRBV6-5,CASSYSSGATYEQYF,TGTGCCAGCAGTTACTCTTCCGGAGCCACCTACGAGCAGTACTTC